The 4 T cell receptor beta chains listed next were all sequenced from one sample in a study of T-cell reconstitution after alpha-beta-depleted transplantation in children. Unique molecular identifiers were incorporated when the TCRbeta library was constructed. TCRdb ran MiXCR on the PCR reads and lists one entry per CDR3 protein. The data hold about 980,000 distinct CDR3 sequences, with less than 30% observed a single time. The material sequenced was PBMCs, mostly from graft donor cells, taken 360 days after TCRalphabeta/CD19-depleted stem cell transplant. These receptors all stem from a boy younger than two who had a stem cell transplant for SCID, so the T cells may come from the graft donor.

The J gene is TRBJ2-5, the V gene TRBV4-3, with 13 bases lining up with TRBD2. CDR3 length: 15 residues. The ends lost 4 bases at V and 3 bases at J; junction bases unmatched: 2. CDR1 and CDR2 (germline): LGHNA, YSLEER. The CDR3 DNA sequence: TGCGCCAGCAGCCGGGGGACTAGCGGGGAAGAGACCCAGTACTTC. Protein product: CASSRGTSGEETQYF.

The genes are TRBV20-1 and TRBJ2-1, with D perhaps matching TRBD1 (6 bases). Germline V gene lookup returns CDR1 DFQATT and CDR2 SNEGSKA (reference sequence). The CDR3 length is 12 residues. The ends were cut back, 7 bases at V and 7 bases at J, with 14 bases in the middle. CDR3 loop: CSGIKGVNEQFF. CDR3 DNA sequence: TGCAGTGGCATCAAGGGGGTGAATGAGCAGTTCTTC.

The chain combines TRBV12-3 or TRBV12-4 with TRBJ2-3, with a weak D call TRBD2 (6 bases). Trimming took off 6 bases at V and 4 bases at J, with 11 bases between the two ends. The CDR3 has 13 residues. CDR3 DNA: TGTGCCAGCAGCCATCAGCGGGCAGATACGCAGTATTTT. It codes for CASSHQRADTQYF.

The V and J genes are TRBV9 and TRBJ2-3, with TRBD1 matching over 7 bases. This CDR3 spans 16 amino acids. Germline V gene lookup returns CDR1 SGDLS and CDR2 YYNGEE. Losses at the gene ends were 1 base for V and 0 bases for J; bases not matched to a gene: 5. This chain's CDR3 is CASSVRGQWSTDTQYF. CDR3 nucleotide sequence: TGTGCCAGCAGCGTAAGGGGACAGTGGAGCACAGATACGCAGTATTTT.